The source of this T cell receptor (beta chain) is a study of chemoradiotherapy in HPV16-positive cancers. Study in general: A couple of HPV16-positive patients' cells yielded candidate HPV-specific clones and common motifs. General study results and limits: HPV-specific T cells were functionally defined from only a couple of HPV16-positive patients. Better recurrence-free survival went with HPV-responsive T-cell expansion in HPV16-positive patients. Candidate HPV-specific clones and E7-related TCR motifs grew in tumor during treatment.

As concerns this clone: Its antigen is not identified.

Sequencing used immunoSEQ multiplex PCR; TCRdb keeps in-frame clones, though not all of them. There are about 32,000 clones in the sample; 88% occur only once, and under 5.5% lies in the top ten. V lost 5 bases to trimming and J lost 5 bases, with 19 bases between them. CDR1 and CDR2 from the germline V gene are SGHVS and FNYEAQ. There are 15 residues in the CDR3. This clonotype originated in a human donor with HPV-associated anogenital cancer. The source was blood, collected from a patient who underwent chemoradiotherapy. The chain has TRBV7-6 and TRBJ2-7; D is perhaps TRBD2 (7 bases). The CDR3 nucleotides are TGTGCCAGCAGCCCTAGGGGGGAGGGGATGCACGAGCAGTACTTC. As protein: CASSPRGEGMHEQYF. The entire variable domain, with the rest obtained from reference TRBV7-6 and TRBJ2-7, is as follows: GAGVSQSPRYKVTKRGQDVALRCDPISGHVSLYWYRQALGQGPEFLTYFNYEAQQDKSGLPNDRFSAERPEGSISTLTIQRTEQRDSAMYRCASSPRGEGMHEQYFGPGTRLTVT.